This entry lists 25 T cell receptor beta chains sequenced from one sample in a study of blood T cell repertoires in COVID-19. The repertoire was sequenced with immunoSEQ multiplex PCR; TCRdb's copy has only in-frame clones and lacks some. In the table there are about 62,000 clones, approximately 90% of which are singletons. Sequencing was done on a sample of peripheral blood. These receptors were obtained from a woman over 75 with acute or convalescent COVID-19.

This clone has a single count. This chain joins TRBV12-5 and TRBJ1-1, with 9 nucleotides matching TRBD1. The CDR3 loop spans 14 amino acids. CDR1 LGHNT and CDR2 FRNRAP come from the germline V gene. The junction had 5 bases not matched to a gene; V was cut back by 4 bases and J by 5 bases. CDR3 residues: CASGSGQGLTEAFF. DNA of the CDR3: TGTGCTAGTGGTTCTGGACAGGGGTTGACTGAAGCTTTCTTT.

This clone was picked up a small number of times. The chain recombines TRBV3-1 (or the pseudogene TRBV3-2) with TRBJ2-5; no definite D call. The germline V gene has CDR1 LGHDT and CDR2 YNNKEL (reference sequence). V was trimmed by 5 bases and J by 4 bases, leaving 8 bases between them. The CDR3 is 12 residues long. The CDR3 here is CASSFSLETQYF. CDR3 in DNA: TGTGCCAGCAGCTTTTCCTTAGAGACCCAGTACTTC.

The rearrangement links TRBV29-1 to TRBJ2-5, with D possibly called TRBD1 or TRBD2 (5 bases each). The CDR3 extends over 13 amino acids. Deletions cut 7 bases from V and 3 bases from J, with 15 bases between. Germline V gene lookup returns CDR1 SQVTM and CDR2 ANQGSEA. CDR3 sequence (DNA): TGCAGCGGGGGGAATGTGAGGGAAGAGACCCAGTACTTC. Encoded protein: CSGGNVREETQYF.

This rearrangement joins TRBV9 to TRBJ2-7; 7 nucleotides agree with TRBD1. Trimming removed 0 bases from V and 4 bases from J; junction bases left unmatched: 4. This CDR3 region has 14 residues. CDR1 and CDR2 (germline): SGDLS, YYNGEE. Here the CDR3 DNA reads TGTGCCAGCAGCGTAGGGACAGGCTGGTACGAGCAGTACTTC. This codes for CASSVGTGWYEQYF.

J is TRBJ1-1 and V is TRBV6-5; D call uncertain. Germline values: CDR1 MNHEY, CDR2 SVGAGI. Trimming took 8 bases from V and 5 from J, leaving 18 bases between them. The CDR3 sequence is 14 residues long. DNA of the CDR3: TGTGCCAGCTTGGCCAACTCGGGTGGGACTGAAGCTTTCTTT. Its translation is CASLANSGGTEAFF.

The J gene is TRBJ2-1, the V gene TRBV6-2 or TRBV6-3, with D unclear. This CDR3 region has 16 residues. Germline loops: CDR1 MNHEY, CDR2 SVGEGT. Trimming removed 5 bases from V and 8 bases from J, with 22 bases in between. The CDR3 coding sequence is TGTGCCAGCAGTGATCCCCGTGCGGCCATTATCGATGAGCAGTTCTTC. Protein sequence: CASSDPRAAIIDEQFF.

The CDR3 loop is CASSARGRGNTEAFF. CDR3 sequence (DNA): TGTGCCAGCAGCGCCCGCGGGAGAGGGAACACTGAAGCTTTCTTT. This sequence joins TRBV9 and TRBJ1-1; D unresolved. Trimming removed 3 bases from V and 1 base from J, with 13 bases in between. This CDR3 is 15 amino acids long. Looked up from germline, CDR1 is SGDLS and CDR2 is YYNGEE.

The chain uses TRBV10-3 and TRBJ1-2; no clear D gene. Trimming pared 2 bases from V and 11 bases from J, leaving 15 bases between. From germline, CDR1 is ENHRY and CDR2 SYGVKD. The CDR3 consists of 13 residues. The CDR3 loop is CAISERSDGTYTF. CDR3 sequence (DNA): TGTGCCATCAGTGAGCGGAGCGATGGAACTTACACCTTC.

The gene calls are TRBV3-1 (or the pseudogene TRBV3-2) and TRBJ1-4; possible D gene TRBD1, 6 bases. CDR1 is LGHDT, CDR2 YNNKEL, per germline (reference sequence). Trimming took 7 bases from V and 8 from J, leaving 20 bases between them. The CDR3 spans 15 residues. This CDR3 is CASTRGTGQWEKLFF. The DNA for the CDR3 is TGTGCCAGCACCAGGGGTACAGGCCAATGGGAAAAACTGTTTTTT.

The rearrangement uses TRBV9 and TRBJ2-3; TRBD2 agrees at 8 bases. Per the germline V gene, CDR1 is SGDLS and CDR2 is YYNGEE. This CDR3 spans 16 amino acids. V dropped 4 bases and J dropped 1; count of bases not matched to a gene: 8. Here the CDR3 reads CASSLEGLGGTDTQYF. The CDR3 coding sequence is TGTGCCAGCAGCCTCGAGGGACTAGGTGGCACAGATACGCAGTATTTT.

The rearrangement links TRBV9 to TRBJ1-2; TRBD1 matches at 9 bases. V was pared by 2 bases and J by 3 bases, with 5 bases of the junction left unmatched. Germline V gene sequence: CDR1 SGDLS, CDR2 YYNGEE. This CDR3 has 15 amino acids. CDR3 amino acids: CASSVHRGLDYGYTF. CDR3 nucleotide sequence: TGTGCCAGCAGCGTCCACAGGGGGCTGGACTATGGCTACACCTTC.

The rearrangement uses TRBV7-2 and TRBJ2-3; 12 nucleotides align to TRBD2. V trimming: 6 bases; J trimming: 0 bases; junction bases outside the gene matches: 13. This CDR3 is 19 amino acids long. In germline, CDR1 is SGHTA, CDR2 FQGNSA. CDR3 nucleotides: TGTGCCAGCAGAATAGTGTCACTAGCGGGGGGCAAAAGCACAGATACGCAGTATTTT. Its protein is CASRIVSLAGGKSTDTQYF.

This clone was counted only a few times. This chain connects TRBV5-4 to TRBJ1-2, with D perhaps TRBD1 (6 bases). Germline CDR1 is SGHNT and CDR2 is YYREEE (reference sequence). CDR3 length: 14 residues. The V end was cut by 4 bases, the J end by 2 bases, with 12 bases between. CDR3 amino acids: CASSLSRGNYGYTF. For the CDR3, the DNA is TGTGCCAGCAGCCTATCTAGGGGGAACTATGGCTACACCTTC.

The rearrangement joins TRBV19 to TRBJ2-7; a weak D match, TRBD1 (6 bases). V lost 6 bases, J lost 0 bases, and 12 bases lay in between. CDR3 length equals 14 residues. Germline CDR1 is LNHDA and CDR2 is SQIVND (reference sequence). In nucleotides, the CDR3 is TGTGCCAGTAGATTCGACAGGAGCTCCTACGAGCAGTACTTC. It translates to CASRFDRSSYEQYF.

This chain joins TRBV10-1 and TRBJ1-4; 8 positions agree with TRBD1. The CDR3 sequence is 15 residues long. Germline V gene sequence: CDR1 WNHNN, CDR2 SYGVQD (reference sequence). Trimming cost V 6 bases and J 10 bases; bases outside gene matches: 13. The CDR3 coding sequence is TGCGCCAGCAGCTGCCAACAGGGGGAGTCGGGAAAACTGTTTTTT. This encodes CASSCQQGESGKLFF.

This chain links TRBV19 with TRBJ2-7, with 12 bases identical to TRBD2. This CDR3 contains 15 residues. The V segment lost 6 bases and the J segment 4 bases; nucleotides outside the gene matches: 7. The germline gives CDR1 LNHDA, CDR2 SQIVND (reference sequence). The CDR3 DNA reads TGTGCCAGTAGCCCAGTGGGGACTAGCGGGTACGAGCAGTACTTC. It is translated as CASSPVGTSGYEQYF. The full variable domain, rest sourced from reference TRBV19 and TRBJ2-7, is DGGITQSPKYLFRKEGQNVTLSCEQNLNHDAMYWYRQDPGQGLRLIYYSQIVNDFQKGDIAEGYSVSREKKESFPLTVTSAQKNPTAFYLCASSPVGTSGYEQYFGPGTRLTVT.

This chain uses TRBV7-9 with TRBJ1-6; perhaps TRBD1 as D (5 bases). CDR1 is SEHNR, CDR2 FQNEAQ, per germline (reference sequence). Trimming left V 4 bases short and J 5 bases short, with 9 bases between. The CDR3 length is 14 residues. Here the CDR3 reads CASSSQADNSPLHF. The CDR3 DNA is TGTGCCAGCAGCTCACAGGCGGATAATTCACCCCTCCACTTT.

This chain connects TRBV20-1 to TRBJ2-5; D unresolved. This CDR3 has 11 amino acids. V shed 6 bases and J shed 0 bases, with 5 bases lying between them. Per germline, CDR1 DFQATT and CDR2 SNEGSKA (reference sequence). The CDR3 sequence is CSAQDQETQYF. The CDR3 region has the DNA TGCAGTGCCCAGGACCAAGAGACCCAGTACTTC.

The sample holds a few counts of this clone. The rearrangement joins TRBV9 to TRBJ1-1; D remains ambiguous. The CDR3 extends over 15 amino acids. CDR1 and CDR2 from the germline V gene are SGDLS and YYNGEE. Deletions cut 0 bases from V and 0 bases from J, with 9 bases between. CDR3 sequence (DNA): TGTGCCAGCAGCGTAGGGCCGGGAATGAACACTGAAGCTTTCTTT. Its protein product is CASSVGPGMNTEAFF.

V gene TRBV5-8 combines with J gene TRBJ2-1; D possibly corresponds to TRBD1 (6 bases). Germline CDR1 SGHTS, CDR2 YDEGEE. The CDR3 consists of 14 residues. The V and J ends lost 2 bases and 5 bases respectively, with 11 bases between them. The DNA for the CDR3 is TGTGCCAGCAGCTTTACAGGGAACGACAATGAGCAGTTCTTC. This gives the protein CASSFTGNDNEQFF.

The chain recombines TRBV5-1 with TRBJ1-1; 7 positions match TRBD1. The CDR3 extends over 14 amino acids. Germline loops: CDR1 SGHRS, CDR2 YFSETQ. Trimming cost V 3 bases and J 1 base; bases outside gene matches: 3. CDR3 in amino acids: CASSSGTANTEAFF. The CDR3 DNA is TGCGCCAGCAGCTCGGGGACAGCGAACACTGAAGCTTTCTTT.

Regarding this clone: The DNA is left out, because the CDR3 cannot be placed on it with certainty; the CDR3 is given as TCRdb lists it. This chain links TRBV5-1 with TRBJ1-1. 14 amino acids form the CDR3, both terminal residues included. Germline V gives CDR1 SGHRS, CDR2 YFSETQ. CDR3 region: CASILGGSNTEAFF.

The chain has TRBV5-1 and TRBJ2-7; possibly TRBD1 for D (5 bases). This CDR3 is built from 13 residues. Trimming took off 4 bases at V and 0 bases at J, with 8 bases between the two ends. Germline CDR1 and CDR2: SGHRS and YFSETQ. The CDR3 region has the DNA TGCGCCAGCAGCCCACAGGACTCCTACGAGCAGTACTTC. Protein: CASSPQDSYEQYF.

J is TRBJ1-3 and V is TRBV4-2; 7 positions match TRBD1. Trimming cost V 4 bases and J 0 bases; bases outside gene matches: 6. CDR1 is LGHNA, CDR2 YNFKEQ, per germline. The CDR3 covers 16 residues. The CDR3 nucleotides are TGTGCCAGCAGCCCGCACCGACAGGGCTCTGGAAACACCATATATTTT. It yields the protein CASSPHRQGSGNTIYF.

The table lists this clone with a count of one. CDR3 DNA sequence: TGTGCCAGCAGCCAAGAAGGGCAGGGGGGTGAAAAACTGTTTTTT. Translating it yields CASSQEGQGGEKLFF. This chain links TRBV4-2 with TRBJ1-4, with 7 nucleotides matching TRBD1. This CDR3 has 15 amino acids. Looked up from germline, CDR1 is LGHNA and CDR2 is YNFKEQ. The J segment lost 7 bases and the V segment lost 0 bases, leaving 5 bases of the junction unmatched.